A single sample is the source of the 15 T cell receptor beta chains below, sequenced in a study of cytomegalovirus exposure and HLA in healthy donors. PCR was performed using 60 Vbeta and 13 Jbeta primers. The protocol was immunoSEQ multiplex PCR, while the TCRdb copy is restricted to in-frame clones and leaves out a portion. The sample lists more than 150,000 clones; more than 75% were seen once. Sequencing was performed on PBMCs. These receptors came from a woman under 40 in good health and CMV-seropositive.

The chain employs TRBV7-3 and TRBJ1-2; 10 bases are a match to TRBD1. Germline CDR1 reads SGHTA; CDR2 reads FQGTGA. J gave up 4 bases and V 5 bases, and 1 base lay outside the gene matches. This CDR3 region has 13 residues. CDR3 amino acids: CASSRDRGYGYTF. CDR3 sequence (DNA): TGTGCCAGCAGCCGGGACAGGGGCTATGGCTACACCTTC. The full variable domain, with the rest looked up from reference TRBV7-3 and TRBJ1-2, is GAGVSQTPSNKVTEKGKYVELRCDPISGHTALYWYRQSLGQGPEFLIYFQGTGAADDSGLPNDRFFAVRPEGSVSTLKIQRTERGDSAVYLCASSRDRGYGYTFGSGTRLTVV.

This chain links TRBV18 with TRBJ1-1, with 7 bases identical to TRBD1. Per germline, CDR1 KGHSH and CDR2 LQKENI. Unmatched junction bases numbered 6, after V lost 3 bases and J lost 2 bases. This CDR3 region has 15 residues. The CDR3 loop reads CASSPSTGSNTEAFF. Here the CDR3 DNA reads TGTGCCAGCTCACCCTCGACAGGGTCCAACACTGAAGCTTTCTTT.

The chain is built from TRBV28 and TRBJ2-4; 7 bases align to TRBD2. Germline CDR1 is MDHEN and CDR2 is SYDVKM. Trimming took 6 bases from V and 1 from J; bases not matched to a gene: 12. The CDR3 runs 17 residues. This CDR3 is CASSPRGAGVAKNIQYF. The CDR3 nucleotides read TGTGCCAGCAGCCCTCGTGGGGCGGGGGTGGCCAAAAACATTCAGTACTTC.

This clone showed up just a few times. V gene TRBV29-1 combines with J gene TRBJ1-4; TRBD1 aligns across 8 bases. Germline trimming cut 6 bases from V and 9 bases from J; bases unmatched to any gene: 9. CDR1 SQVTM and CDR2 ANQGSEA come from the germline V gene. The CDR3 is 13 amino acids. The CDR3 sequence is CSVTTGVGKKLFF. CDR3 in DNA: TGCAGCGTAACGACAGGGGTGGGGAAAAAACTGTTTTTT.

This clone occurred once. The V and J genes are TRBV19 and TRBJ1-2; possible D gene TRBD1, 6 bases. The CDR3 runs 13 residues. CDR1 and CDR2 from the germline V gene are LNHDA and SQIVND (reference sequence). Trimming removed 3 bases from V and 5 bases from J, with 10 bases in between. CDR3 sequence reads: CASSISRGYGYTF. The CDR3 nucleotides read TGTGCCAGTAGTATTTCCAGGGGTTATGGCTACACCTTC.

This chain uses TRBV6-5 with TRBJ2-2; 7 nucleotides match TRBD1. The V gene's germline CDR1 is MNHEY and CDR2 SVGAGI. V lost 6 bases, J lost 6 bases, and 10 bases stayed unmatched. The CDR3 runs to 15 residues. CDR3 sequence reads: CASSPGTAVPGELFF. CDR3 nucleotides: TGTGCCAGCAGCCCCGGGACAGCCGTCCCCGGGGAGCTGTTTTTT.

The chain links TRBV10-2 to TRBJ1-3; D might be TRBD1 (5 bases). Germline V gives CDR1 WSHSY, CDR2 SAAADI. CDR3 length: 15 amino acids. Trimming took 3 bases from V and 3 from J, leaving 12 bases between them. This CDR3 is CASSDPGGSGNTIYF. CDR3 coding DNA: TGCGCCAGCAGTGATCCGGGGGGGAGTGGAAACACCATATATTTT.

V gene TRBV5-1 combines with J gene TRBJ1-1; 9 nucleotides match TRBD1. The CDR3 extends over 15 amino acids. With V trimmed by 3 bases and J by 1 base, 4 bases remained unmatched. Germline lookup yields CDR1 SGHRS and CDR2 YFSETQ. CDR3 region: CASSWGTGPNTEAFF. For the CDR3, the DNA is TGCGCCAGCAGCTGGGGGACAGGGCCGAACACTGAAGCTTTCTTT.

This clone appeared once. This chain links TRBV4-1 with TRBJ2-1; D is uncertain. The CDR3 loop spans 14 amino acids. Germline assignment: CDR1 MGHRA and CDR2 YSYEKL. V dropped 1 base and J dropped 0 bases, with 4 bases sitting between them. The CDR3 region is CASSQVHSYNEQFF. The CDR3 nucleotides are TGCGCCAGCAGCCAAGTCCACTCCTACAATGAGCAGTTCTTC.

The rearrangement links TRBV7-2 to TRBJ1-2, with 11 positions matching TRBD1. The CDR3 has 13 amino acids. Germline-derived CDR1 and CDR2 are SGHTA and FQGNSA. Trimming at V came to 4 bases and at J to 8 bases, leaving 3 bases not matched to a gene. The CDR3 loop is CASSWDRGKGYTF. CDR3 bases: TGTGCCAGCAGCTGGGACAGGGGGAAAGGCTACACCTTC.

V gene TRBV7-2 combines with J gene TRBJ2-3; TRBD2 agrees at 9 bases. This CDR3 spans 17 amino acids. Germline V gene data show CDR1 as SGHTA and CDR2 as FQGNSA. V dropped 5 bases and J dropped 2; count of bases not matched to a gene: 11. CDR3: CASSPWGSGGNTDTQYF. The CDR3 coding sequence is TGTGCCAGCAGCCCTTGGGGTAGCGGGGGTAACACAGATACGCAGTATTTT.

The genes are TRBV5-4 and TRBJ2-3; 12 bases are a match to TRBD2. V was pared by 4 bases and J by 3 bases, with 3 bases of the junction left unmatched. This CDR3 contains 15 residues. CDR1 and CDR2 (germline): SGHNT, YYREEE (reference sequence). In DNA, the CDR3 is TGTGCCAGCAGCCTAGGACTAGCGGGGACAGATACGCAGTATTTT. This encodes CASSLGLAGTDTQYF. Based on the CDR3 plus reference TRBV5-4 and TRBJ2-3, the full variable domain is ETGVTQSPTHLIKTRGQQVTLRCSSQSGHNTVSWYQQALGQGPQFIFQYYREEENGRGNFPPRFSGLQFPNYSSELNVNALELDDSALYLCASSLGLAGTDTQYFGPGTRLTVL.

The chain couples TRBV2 to TRBJ1-2, with D unclear. The CDR3 has 13 amino acids. The germline V and J ends were trimmed by 6 bases and 5 bases, with 13 bases remaining between them. Germline V lookup: CDR1 SNHLY, CDR2 FYNNEI. CDR3 in DNA: TGTGCCAGCAGCGAATTACGAGGGTATGGCTACACCTTC. Translating gives CASSELRGYGYTF.

V usage is TRBV5-6 and J usage is TRBJ1-1; D uncertain. Germline CDR1 SGHDT, CDR2 YYEEEE. The length of the CDR3 is 12 residues. The V end was cut by 1 base, the J end by 2 bases, with 3 bases between. The CDR3 region is CASSLPNTEAFF. Written as DNA, the CDR3 is TGTGCCAGCAGCTTGCCTAACACTGAAGCTTTCTTT. Complete variable domain (other parts from reference TRBV5-6 and TRBJ1-1): DAGVTQSPTHLIKTRGQQVTLRCSPKSGHDTVSWYQQALGQGPQFIFQYYEEEERQRGNFPDRFSGHQFPNYSSELNVNALLLGDSALYLCASSLPNTEAFFGQGTRLTVV.

CDR3 nucleotides: TGTGCCAGCAGCTCAAGACTAGCGGGGCAAACAGATACGCAGTATTTT. Amino acids: CASSSRLAGQTDTQYF. V usage is TRBV7-6 and J usage is TRBJ2-3; 11 nucleotides agree with TRBD2. From germline, CDR1 is SGHVS and CDR2 FNYEAQ. V shed 4 bases and J 3 bases; nucleotides not matched to a gene: 6. CDR3 length: 16 residues. Full variable domain (rest looked up from reference TRBV7-6 and TRBJ2-3): GAGVSQSPRYKVTKRGQDVALRCDPISGHVSLYWYRQALGQGPEFLTYFNYEAQQDKSGLPNDRFSAERPEGSISTLTIQRTEQRDSAMYRCASSSRLAGQTDTQYFGPGTRLTVL.